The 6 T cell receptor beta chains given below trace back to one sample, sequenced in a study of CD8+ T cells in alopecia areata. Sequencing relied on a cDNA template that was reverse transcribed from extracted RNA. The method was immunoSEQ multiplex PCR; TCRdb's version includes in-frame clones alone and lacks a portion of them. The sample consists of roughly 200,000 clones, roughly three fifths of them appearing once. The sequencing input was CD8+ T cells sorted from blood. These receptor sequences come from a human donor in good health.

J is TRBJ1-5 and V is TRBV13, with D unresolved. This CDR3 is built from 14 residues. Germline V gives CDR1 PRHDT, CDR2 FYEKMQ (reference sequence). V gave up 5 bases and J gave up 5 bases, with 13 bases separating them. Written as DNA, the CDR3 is TGTGCCAGCAGCCCCGGGCCCCAGCATCAGCCCCAGCATTTT. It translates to CASSPGPQHQPQHF. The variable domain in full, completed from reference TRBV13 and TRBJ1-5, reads AAGVIQSPRHLIKEKRETATLKCYPIPRHDTVYWYQQGPGQDPQFLISFYEKMQSDKGSIPDRFSAQQFSDYHSELNMSSLELGDSALYFCASSPGPQHQPQHFGDGTRLSIL.

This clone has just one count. Written as DNA, the CDR3 is TGTGCCAGCAGCCCACCGACAGGGGATGGCTACACCTTC. This sequence encodes CASSPPTGDGYTF. This chain connects TRBV7-9 to TRBJ1-2, with 8 bases aligning to TRBD1. Germline CDR1 reads SEHNR; CDR2 reads FQNEAQ (reference sequence). The CDR3 is made up of 13 amino acids. V gave up 5 bases and J gave up 6 bases; unmatched junction bases: 5.

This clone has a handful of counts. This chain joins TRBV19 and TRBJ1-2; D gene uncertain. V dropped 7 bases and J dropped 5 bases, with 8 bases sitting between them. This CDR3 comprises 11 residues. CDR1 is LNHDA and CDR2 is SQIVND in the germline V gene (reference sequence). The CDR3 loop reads CASTPGYGYTF. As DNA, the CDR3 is TGTGCCAGTACCCCGGGGTATGGCTACACCTTC.

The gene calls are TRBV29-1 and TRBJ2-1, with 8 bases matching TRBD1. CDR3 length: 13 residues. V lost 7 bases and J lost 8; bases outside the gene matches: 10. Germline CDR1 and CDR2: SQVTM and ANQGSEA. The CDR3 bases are TGCAGCGACCGACAGGGGCAGGGCTATGAGCAGTTCTTC. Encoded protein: CSDRQGQGYEQFF.

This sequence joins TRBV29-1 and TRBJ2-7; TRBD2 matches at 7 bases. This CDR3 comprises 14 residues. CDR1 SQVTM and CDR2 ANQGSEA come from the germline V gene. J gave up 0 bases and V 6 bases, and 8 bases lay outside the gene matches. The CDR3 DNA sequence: TGCAGCGTACCCCGGGGCGGGAGCTCCTACGAGCAGTACTTC. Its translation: CSVPRGGSSYEQYF.

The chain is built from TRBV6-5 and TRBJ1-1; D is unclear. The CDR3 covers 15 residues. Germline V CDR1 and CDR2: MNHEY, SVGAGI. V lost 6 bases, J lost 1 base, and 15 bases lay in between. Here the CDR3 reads CASRSHGSQNTEAFF. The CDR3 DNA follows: TGTGCCAGCAGATCACATGGCAGCCAGAACACTGAAGCTTTCTTT.